The entry below gives a single T cell receptor beta chain sequence along with its context. Its antigen remains unknown. The sample originates from a study of shared clonotypes between healthy human individuals. CDR1 and CDR2 from the germline V gene are SNHLY and FYNNEI. The CDR3 has 12 residues. Trimming removed 5 bases from V and 1 base from J, with 5 bases in between. Study results and limitations: Depth of sequencing was expected to influence donor clonotype sharing.

Clones were sequenced by immunoSEQ multiplex PCR, and TCRdb holds only the in-frame ones, with some missing. Of 600,000 to 800,000 clones detected, over 60% appear once; the ten largest clones hold roughly 1.8%. Sequenced sample: memory CD4+ T cells sorted from blood. Regarding subset: CD45RA-negative fraction. This TCR derives from a woman aged 25 to 39 in good health. The rearrangement joins TRBV2 to TRBJ1-1; D gene unclear. The CDR3 reads CASSQTNTEAFF. The CDR3 DNA follows: TGTGCCAGCAGTCAGACGAACACTGAAGCTTTCTTT.